Below, 3 T cell receptor beta chains from the same sample are listed, as sequenced in a study of blood T cell repertoires in COVID-19. Measured with immunoSEQ multiplex PCR; TCRdb has only the in-frame clones, and not every one. The sample carries approximately 280,000 clones, around 80% recorded once. Sequenced material: PBMCs or T cells enriched from blood (not recorded which). All receptors come from a man aged 40-49 years who had been exposed to COVID-19.

The gene calls are TRBV3-1 (or the pseudogene TRBV3-2) and TRBJ2-3; D is possibly TRBD2 (6 bases). This CDR3 spans 18 amino acids. The germline gives CDR1 LGHDT, CDR2 YNNKEL (reference sequence). Trimming took off 6 bases at V and 1 base at J, with 23 bases between the two ends. The CDR3 is CASSTGRGGSVGTDTQYF. DNA for the CDR3: TGTGCCAGCAGTACGGGCCGTGGGGGGAGCGTGGGCACAGATACGCAGTATTTT.

The rearrangement links TRBV5-6 to TRBJ1-2; 9 positions agree with TRBD1. Germline-derived CDR1 and CDR2 are SGHDT and YYEEEE. The CDR3 has 15 residues. Trimming cost V 3 bases and J 3 bases; bases outside gene matches: 6. The CDR3 loop is CASSWTGVADYGYTF. CDR3 sequence (DNA): TGTGCCAGCAGCTGGACAGGGGTCGCGGACTATGGCTACACCTTC.

J is TRBJ1-4 and V is TRBV7-6; TRBD1 aligns across 9 bases. Germline CDR1 is SGHVS and CDR2 is FNYEAQ. This CDR3 comprises 15 residues. After removal of 5 bases from V and 5 bases from J, the junction contained 6 bases not matched to a gene. The CDR3 DNA sequence: TGTGCCAGCAGCCGTAACAGGGGGCAGAATGAAAAACTGTTTTTT. Protein sequence: CASSRNRGQNEKLFF.